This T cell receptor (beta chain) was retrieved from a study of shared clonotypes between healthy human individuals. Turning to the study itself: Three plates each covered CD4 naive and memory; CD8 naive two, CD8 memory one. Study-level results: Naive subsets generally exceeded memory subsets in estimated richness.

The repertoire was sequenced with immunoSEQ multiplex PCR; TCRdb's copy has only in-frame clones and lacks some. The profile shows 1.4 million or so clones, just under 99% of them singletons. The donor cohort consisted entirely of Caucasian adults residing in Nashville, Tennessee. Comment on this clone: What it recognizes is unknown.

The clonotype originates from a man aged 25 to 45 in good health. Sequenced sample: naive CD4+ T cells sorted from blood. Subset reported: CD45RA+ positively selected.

CDR3 nucleotide sequence: TGTGCCAGCAGCCCCCGAGGTTTCGGGTTGACCTTC. It is translated as CASSPRGFGLTF. This chain joins TRBV9 and TRBJ1-2, with D unclear. This CDR3 spans 12 amino acids. V was trimmed by 4 bases and J by 14 bases, leaving 18 bases between them. Germline CDR1 reads SGDLS; CDR2 reads YYNGEE.